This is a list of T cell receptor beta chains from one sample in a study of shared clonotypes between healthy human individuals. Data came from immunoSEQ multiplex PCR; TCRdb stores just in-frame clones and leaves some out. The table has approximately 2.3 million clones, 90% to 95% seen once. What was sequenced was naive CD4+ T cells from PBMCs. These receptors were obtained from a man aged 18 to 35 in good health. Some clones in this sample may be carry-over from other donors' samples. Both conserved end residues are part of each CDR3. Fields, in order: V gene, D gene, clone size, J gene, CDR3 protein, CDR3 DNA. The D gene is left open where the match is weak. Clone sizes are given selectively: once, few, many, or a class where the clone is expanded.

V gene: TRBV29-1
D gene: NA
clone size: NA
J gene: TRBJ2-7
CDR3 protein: CSVGGGYEQYF
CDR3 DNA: TGCAGCGTTGGTGGGGGATACGAGCAGTACTTC

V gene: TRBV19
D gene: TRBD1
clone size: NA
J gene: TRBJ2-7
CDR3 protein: CATQDRSYEQYF
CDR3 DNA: TGTGCCACTCAGGACAGGAGTTACGAGCAGTACTTC

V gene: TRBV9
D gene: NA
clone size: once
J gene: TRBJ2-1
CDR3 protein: CASSGGGQGRAILHEQFF
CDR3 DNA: TGTGCCAGCAGCGGAGGAGGGCAGGGGAGGGCCATTTTGCATGAGCAGTTCTTC

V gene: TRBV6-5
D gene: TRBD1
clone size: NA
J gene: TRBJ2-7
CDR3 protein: CASSSPGQGYYEQYF
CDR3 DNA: TGTGCCAGCAGTTCACCGGGACAGGGGTACTACGAGCAGTACTTC

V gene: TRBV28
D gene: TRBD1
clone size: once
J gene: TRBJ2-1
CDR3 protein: CASSLQGALSEQFF
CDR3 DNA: TGTGCCAGCAGCTTACAGGGGGCATTGAGTGAGCAGTTCTTC

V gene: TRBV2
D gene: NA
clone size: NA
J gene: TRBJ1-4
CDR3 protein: CASSDVGGPNEKLFF
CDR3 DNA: TGTGCCAGCAGTGACGTCGGGGGACCGAATGAAAAACTGTTTTTT

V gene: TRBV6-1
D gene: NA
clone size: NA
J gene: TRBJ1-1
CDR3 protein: CASTLTANTEAFF
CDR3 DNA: TGTGCCAGCACCCTCACAGCAAACACTGAAGCTTTCTTT

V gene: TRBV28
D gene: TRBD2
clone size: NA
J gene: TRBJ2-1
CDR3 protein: CASSIAGGPIDEQFF
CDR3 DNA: TGTGCCAGCAGTATAGCGGGAGGGCCGATCGATGAGCAGTTCTTC

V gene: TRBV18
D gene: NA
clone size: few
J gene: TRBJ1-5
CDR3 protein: CASSPTAGNQPQHF
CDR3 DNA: TGTGCCAGCTCACCCACCGCAGGGAATCAGCCCCAGCATTTT

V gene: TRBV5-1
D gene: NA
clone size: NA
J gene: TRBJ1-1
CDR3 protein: CASSRGGMNTEAFF
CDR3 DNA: TGCGCCAGCAGCAGGGGCGGTATGAACACTGAAGCTTTCTTT

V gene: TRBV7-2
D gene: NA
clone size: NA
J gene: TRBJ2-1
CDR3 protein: CASSLVIQEQFF
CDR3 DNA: TGTGCCAGCAGCTTAGTGATCCAGGAGCAGTTCTTC

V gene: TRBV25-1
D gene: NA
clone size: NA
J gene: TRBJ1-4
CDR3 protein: CASSERQGNEKLFF
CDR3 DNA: TGTGCCAGCAGTGAGCGGCAGGGAAATGAAAAACTGTTTTTT

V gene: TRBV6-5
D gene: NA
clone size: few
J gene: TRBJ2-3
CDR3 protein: CASSYSGRTDTQYF
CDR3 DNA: TGTGCCAGCAGTTACTCGGGGCGCACAGATACGCAGTATTTT

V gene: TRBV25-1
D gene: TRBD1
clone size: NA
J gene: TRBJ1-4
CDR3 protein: CASSELGDSHNEKLFF
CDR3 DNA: TGTGCCAGCAGTGAATTGGGGGACAGTCATAATGAAAAACTGTTTTTT

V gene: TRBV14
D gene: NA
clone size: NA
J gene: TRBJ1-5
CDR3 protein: CASSQDFAQPQHF
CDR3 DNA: TGTGCCAGCAGCCAAGATTTCGCACAGCCCCAGCATTTT

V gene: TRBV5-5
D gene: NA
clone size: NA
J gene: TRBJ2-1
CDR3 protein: CASSLGPVSSYNEQFF
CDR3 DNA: TGTGCCAGCAGCTTAGGACCCGTAAGCTCCTACAATGAGCAGTTCTTC

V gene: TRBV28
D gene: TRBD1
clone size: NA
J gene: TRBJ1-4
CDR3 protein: CASTQGGPPIHEKLFF
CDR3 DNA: TGTGCCAGCACCCAGGGGGGGCCACCTATCCATGAAAAACTGTTTTTT

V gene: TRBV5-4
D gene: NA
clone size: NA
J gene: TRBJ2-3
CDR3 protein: CASSLKNSPITDTQYF
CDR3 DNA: TGTGCCAGCAGCCTGAAGAACTCACCCATCACAGATACGCAGTATTTT

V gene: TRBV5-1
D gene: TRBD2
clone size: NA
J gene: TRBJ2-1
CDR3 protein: CASSLRLAGVHEQFF
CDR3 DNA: TGCGCCAGCAGCTTGAGACTAGCGGGAGTCCATGAGCAGTTCTTC

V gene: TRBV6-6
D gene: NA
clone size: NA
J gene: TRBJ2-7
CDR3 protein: CASRLQQGSSYEQYF
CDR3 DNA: TGTGCCAGCAGACTCCAACAGGGATCCTCCTACGAGCAGTACTTC

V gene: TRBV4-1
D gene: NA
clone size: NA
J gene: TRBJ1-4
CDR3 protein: CASSHGSPLRDEKLFF
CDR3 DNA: TGCGCCAGCAGCCACGGTTCCCCCTTGCGGGATGAAAAACTGTTTTTT

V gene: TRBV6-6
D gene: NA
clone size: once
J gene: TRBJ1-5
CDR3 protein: CASSFSRVPNQPQHF
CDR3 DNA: TGTGCCAGCAGTTTCAGCCGGGTTCCCAATCAGCCCCAGCATTTT

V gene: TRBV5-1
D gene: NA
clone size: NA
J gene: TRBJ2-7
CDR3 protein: CASSLVQGNYEQYF
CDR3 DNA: TGCGCCAGCAGCTTGGTACAGGGTAATTACGAGCAGTACTTC

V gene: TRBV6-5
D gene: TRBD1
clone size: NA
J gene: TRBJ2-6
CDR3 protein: CASSYYRGSGANVLTF
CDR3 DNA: TGTGCCAGCAGTTACTACAGGGGATCGGGGGCCAACGTCCTGACTTTC